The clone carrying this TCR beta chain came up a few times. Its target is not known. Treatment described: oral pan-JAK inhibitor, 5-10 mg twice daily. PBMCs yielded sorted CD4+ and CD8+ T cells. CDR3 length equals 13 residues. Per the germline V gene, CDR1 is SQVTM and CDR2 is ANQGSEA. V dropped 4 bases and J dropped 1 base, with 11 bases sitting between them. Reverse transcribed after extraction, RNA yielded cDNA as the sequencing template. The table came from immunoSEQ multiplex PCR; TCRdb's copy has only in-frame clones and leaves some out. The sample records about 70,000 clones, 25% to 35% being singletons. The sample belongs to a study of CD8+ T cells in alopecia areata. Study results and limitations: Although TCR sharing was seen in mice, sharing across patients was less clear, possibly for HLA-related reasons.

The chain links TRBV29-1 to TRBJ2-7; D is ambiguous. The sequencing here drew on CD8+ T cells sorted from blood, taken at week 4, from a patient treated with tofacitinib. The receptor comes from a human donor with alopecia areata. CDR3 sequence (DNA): TGCAGCGTTGGGTTAAGGAATTCCTACGAGCAGTACTTC. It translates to CSVGLRNSYEQYF.